This T cell receptor (beta chain) derives from a study of post-analysis software for immune sequencing data. Study at large: Multiple sclerosis in the patients followed relapsing-remitting, secondary progressive and progressive-relapsing courses. Study results and caveats: Comparison of patients with controls showed 5 or 6 TRBV segments more frequent in patients, TRBV5-6, TRBV5-1 and TRBV20-1 among them. Among multiple sclerosis patients, normalized Chao1 diversity was significantly below that of controls. The F measure placed samples prepared in the same batch into strongly shared clusters.

Germline CDR1 SGHRS, CDR2 YFSETQ. CDR3 size: 18 residues. With 2 bases removed from V and 0 bases from J, the gap between germline ends came to 21 bases. Unique molecular identifiers tagged the TCR beta cDNA libraries. Between roughly 0.95 and 10 million T cells gave rise to around 500,000 cDNA molecules. TCRdb recomputed calls from the PCR reads with MiXCR, one row per CDR3 protein. The sample holds hundreds of thousands of distinct CDR3 sequences; 45% are singletons and the top ten take 9% to 13%. This clonotype has only one observation. The antigen is not known. Material: blood. The J gene is TRBJ2-7, the V gene TRBV5-1, with a weak D call TRBD2 (5 bases). This TCR came from a girl under 18 with multiple sclerosis. CDR3 sequence: CASSFLGASRQSSYEQYF. The CDR3 DNA reads TGCGCCAGCAGCTTCCTTGGTGCTAGCAGGCAGAGCTCCTACGAGCAGTACTTC.